The present entry profiles one T cell receptor (beta chain) with its context. The source of the sample is a study of blood T cell repertoires in COVID-19. About the study: Acute and convalescent COVID-19 specimens originated in the United States, Italy and Spain.

Original processing methods: By means of reference gene primer amplification, nucleated cell counts were estimated. Measured with immunoSEQ multiplex PCR; TCRdb has only the in-frame clones, and not every one. The DNA gave D and trimming, while V, J and clone size come from that table. Here the sample spans some 87,000 clones, about 87% being singletons. The TCR originated in a human donor in a cohort sampled during active COVID-19. The sample consisted of peripheral blood.

The CDR3, as DNA: TGTGCCAGCAGCGGGGGGACAGACTCAACTAATGAAAAACTGTTTTTT. It encodes CASSGGTDSTNEKLFF. V and J are TRBV5-5 and TRBJ1-4; 7 bases are shared with TRBD1. V lost 4 bases and J lost 0; bases outside the gene matches: 6. The CDR3 spans 16 residues. The germline gives CDR1 SGHKS, CDR2 YYEKEE (reference sequence).